The rows below give T cell receptor beta chains drawn from one sample of a study of cytomegalovirus exposure and HLA in healthy donors. Profiled with immunoSEQ multiplex PCR; TCRdb holds only in-frame clones, not every one. The profile shows 100,000 to 120,000 clones, around 85% of them singletons. The sequencing sample was made of PBMCs. The origin of the receptors is a woman between 18 and 30 years old in good health and CMV-seronegative. Each CDR3 is given with its conserved first and last residue. The D gene is left open where the match is weak.

D gene: .; J gene: TRBJ1-1; V gene: TRBV5-6; CDR3 protein: CASSFRGITGETEAFF
D gene: .; J gene: TRBJ2-7; V gene: TRBV27; CDR3 protein: CASSLKSSSYEQYF
D gene: TRBD1; J gene: TRBJ1-5; V gene: TRBV19; CDR3 protein: CASSPAGTAPYSNQPQHF
D gene: TRBD2; J gene: TRBJ2-5; V gene: TRBV2; CDR3 protein: CASSFETSSGETQYF
D gene: .; J gene: TRBJ1-5; V gene: TRBV2; CDR3 protein: CASADSLDQPQHF
D gene: TRBD1; J gene: TRBJ2-1; V gene: TRBV6-4; CDR3 protein: CASSETGTENFQFF
D gene: .; J gene: TRBJ2-7; V gene: TRBV27; CDR3 protein: CASRGVGEQYF
D gene: .; J gene: TRBJ2-5; V gene: TRBV2; CDR3 protein: CASSTRRETQYF
D gene: .; J gene: TRBJ2-7; V gene: TRBV11-2; CDR3 protein: CASSLDDRKVILQQYF
D gene: .; J gene: TRBJ1-1; V gene: TRBV7-6; CDR3 protein: CASSLVSEEALNTEAFF
D gene: TRBD1; J gene: TRBJ1-1; V gene: TRBV5-1; CDR3 protein: CASSLNSDRTPSFF
D gene: .; J gene: TRBJ1-6; V gene: TRBV2; CDR3 protein: CASSVQAAGSPLHF
D gene: TRBD2; J gene: TRBJ2-1; V gene: TRBV29-1; CDR3 protein: CSVDLAAYNEQFF
D gene: .; J gene: TRBJ1-3; V gene: TRBV6-6; CDR3 protein: CASGEAESGNTIYF
D gene: .; J gene: TRBJ1-5; V gene: TRBV19; CDR3 protein: CASSIAGFGNQPQHF
D gene: TRBD1; J gene: TRBJ1-5; V gene: TRBV9; CDR3 protein: CASSAQGAGQPQHF
D gene: .; J gene: TRBJ2-7; V gene: TRBV28; CDR3 protein: CASSFSGLPQYF
D gene: TRBD2; J gene: TRBJ2-3; V gene: TRBV7-3; CDR3 protein: CASSLMTGGAGAQYF
D gene: .; J gene: TRBJ1-6; V gene: TRBV18; CDR3 protein: CASSPSMSTSGSPLHF
D gene: .; J gene: TRBJ2-6; V gene: TRBV6-5; CDR3 protein: CASSYMRAQGANVLTF
D gene: .; J gene: TRBJ2-2; V gene: TRBV18; CDR3 protein: CASSQQTTGELFF
D gene: TRBD2; J gene: TRBJ2-1; V gene: TRBV25-1; CDR3 protein: CASSDPTSGGALYNEQFF
D gene: .; J gene: TRBJ1-3; V gene: TRBV30; CDR3 protein: CAWSADSGNTIYF